The 28 T cell receptor beta chains given below trace back to one sample, sequenced in a study of blood T cell repertoires in COVID-19 (dated by TCRdb to 2020 to 2022). The library was generated by the immunoSEQ multiplex PCR assay. Not all clones reach the TCRdb copy of this immuneACCESS table, which keeps in-frame sequences only. Checked studies attribute under half of the gap to unresolved V genes and leave the rest unexplained. The sample table lists 250,000 to 300,000 clones, around 86% of them with a count of one. 3.6% of the sample comes from the top ten. The sequencing sample was made of peripheral blood. Source of these receptors: a man aged 18 to 29 with active or convalescent COVID-19.

The chain joins TRBV19 to TRBJ1-6; D unclear. The CDR3 is 16 amino acids. With 7 bases removed from V and 5 bases from J, the gap between germline ends came to 18 bases. In germline, CDR1 is LNHDA, CDR2 SQIVND (reference sequence). DNA of the CDR3: TGTGCCAGTACCGAGAGGTCGGGGTTCAATAATTCACCCCTCCACTTT. It yields the protein CASTERSGFNNSPLHF. Using reference TRBV19 and TRBJ1-6 for the parts outside the CDR3, the full variable domain is DGGITQSPKYLFRKEGQNVTLSCEQNLNHDAMYWYRQDPGQGLRLIYYSQIVNDFQKGDIAEGYSVSREKKESFPLTVTSAQKNPTAFYLCASTERSGFNNSPLHFGNGTRLTVT.

V and J are TRBV12-3 or TRBV12-4 and TRBJ1-6; 7 bases match TRBD1. This CDR3 spans 13 amino acids. The J segment lost 7 bases and the V segment lost 10 bases, leaving 7 bases of the junction unmatched. CDR3 sequence (DNA): TGTGCCACCCAGACAGGGAGGAATTCACCCCTCCACTTT. It encodes CATQTGRNSPLHF.

This chain joins TRBV2 and TRBJ1-6, with 10 bases aligning to TRBD1. The CDR3 has 14 residues. V lost 8 bases to trimming and J lost 9 bases; unmatched junction nucleotides: 7. Germline-derived CDR1 and CDR2 are SNHLY and FYNNEI. This CDR3 reads CASGAGTGVSPLHF. In DNA, the CDR3 is TGTGCCAGCGGTGCCGGGACAGGGGTTTCACCCCTCCACTTT.

This chain links TRBV5-6 with TRBJ1-3; TRBD1 matches at 7 bases. CDR3 length: 14 residues. In germline, CDR1 is SGHDT, CDR2 YYEEEE. V was pared by 5 bases and J by 3 bases, with 5 bases of the junction left unmatched. CDR3 DNA: TGTGCCAGCAGGACGCGGACAGGTGGAAACACCATATATTTT. The encoded protein is CASRTRTGGNTIYF.

The chain combines TRBV5-6 with TRBJ1-3, with 7 bases matching TRBD1. After removal of 0 bases from V and 6 bases from J, the junction contained 6 bases not matched to a gene. This CDR3 is 15 amino acids long. The V gene's germline CDR1 is SGHDT and CDR2 YYEEEE. The CDR3 spells CASSLGARGLNTIYF. In DNA form, the CDR3 reads TGTGCCAGCAGCTTGGGTGCCAGGGGGTTAAACACCATATATTTT.

This chain links TRBV10-3 with TRBJ2-5; 7 nucleotides line up with TRBD2. The V gene's germline CDR1 is ENHRY and CDR2 SYGVKD. After removal of 4 bases from V and 5 bases from J, the junction contained 7 bases not matched to a gene. CDR3 size: 14 residues. DNA of the CDR3: TGTGCCATCAGTGGAGTAGCGGGTGGGGAGACCCAGTACTTC. Amino acids: CAISGVAGGETQYF.

The chain has TRBV5-4 and TRBJ2-3; 8 positions match TRBD2. CDR3 size: 13 residues. Germline V gene lookup returns CDR1 SGHNT and CDR2 YYREEE (reference sequence). The junction had 2 bases not matched to a gene; V was cut back by 7 bases and J by 1 base. The CDR3 DNA reads TGTGCCAGCTCAGCGGGAGGCACAGATACGCAGTATTTT. Its protein product is CASSAGGTDTQYF.

The rearrangement uses TRBV2 and TRBJ2-5; 11 bases fit TRBD2. V trimming: 7 bases; J trimming: 4 bases; junction bases outside the gene matches: 2. The CDR3 sequence is 13 residues long. The germline gives CDR1 SNHLY, CDR2 FYNNEI. The CDR3 DNA follows: TGTGCCAGCAAGGGGACTAGCGGAGAGACCCAGTACTTC. Protein sequence: CASKGTSGETQYF. The variable domain in full, with the rest retrieved from reference TRBV2 and TRBJ2-5, is EPEVTQTPSHQVTQMGQEVILRCVPISNHLYFYWYRQILGQKVEFLVSFYNNEISEKSEIFDDQFSVERPDGSNFTLKIRSTKLEDSAMYFCASKGTSGETQYFGPGTRLLVL.

The chain joins TRBV5-4 to TRBJ1-2; D uncertain. V lost 4 bases to trimming and J lost 4 bases, with 17 bases between them. Germline V gene sequence: CDR1 SGHNT, CDR2 YYREEE (reference sequence). The CDR3 has 15 residues. CDR3 nucleotide sequence: TGTGCCAGCAGCCCCTCGACACTCCCCCGCTATGGCTACACCTTC. Translating gives CASSPSTLPRYGYTF.

The chain carries TRBV3-1 (or the pseudogene TRBV3-2) and TRBJ2-3; 9 bases are a match to TRBD2. In germline, CDR1 is LGHDT, CDR2 YNNKEL (reference sequence). The CDR3 runs 14 residues. The junction had 1 base not matched to a gene; V was cut back by 4 bases and J by 2 bases. CDR3 loop: CASSPSGTTDTQYF. The CDR3 DNA follows: TGTGCCAGCAGCCCTAGCGGGACCACAGATACGCAGTATTTT.

V is TRBV28 and J is TRBJ1-5; D perhaps matches TRBD1 (5 bases). The CDR3 has 16 residues. Per germline, CDR1 MDHEN and CDR2 SYDVKM. V was shortened by 3 bases and J by 0 bases, with 12 bases between the two germline ends. In DNA, the CDR3 is TGTGCCAGCAGTTTCATTCGCGGGGGTAGCAATCAGCCCCAGCATTTT. It is translated as CASSFIRGGSNQPQHF.

This clone was counted ten times or more. CDR3 bases: TGTGCCAGCAGCCAAGATGACAACAGGGCGCACTATGGCTACACCTTC. Protein: CASSQDDNRAHYGYTF. The chain links TRBV3-1 (or the pseudogene TRBV3-2) to TRBJ1-2, with D possibly TRBD1 on 6 matching bases. CDR3 size: 16 residues. Germline CDR1 is LGHDT and CDR2 is YNNKEL (reference sequence). V was trimmed by 0 bases and J by 3 bases, leaving 14 bases between them.

This clone was seen just once. The chain uses TRBV28 and TRBJ2-7; 9 nucleotides match TRBD1. The CDR3 spans 15 residues. Unmatched junction bases numbered 4, after V lost 4 bases and J lost 0 bases. Germline lookup yields CDR1 MDHEN and CDR2 SYDVKM. CDR3 sequence: CASSSLQGASYEQYF. CDR3 DNA sequence: TGTGCCAGCAGTTCATTACAGGGGGCCTCCTACGAGCAGTACTTC.

Notes on this clone: At the DNA level, this CDR3 is encoded by other sequences in the same sample as well. The V call is TRBV7-9, the J call TRBJ2-1; no firm D call. Trimming shortened V by 6 bases and J by 5 bases, and 8 bases separated the two germline ends. The germline V gene encodes CDR1 SEHNR and CDR2 FQNEAQ (reference sequence). This CDR3 region has 12 residues. The DNA for the CDR3 is TGTGCCAGCAGAACGGGTAACAATGAGCAGTTCTTC. Translating gives CASRTGNNEQFF.

The chain joins TRBV7-2 to TRBJ2-7, with 7 bases lining up with TRBD2. From germline, CDR1 is SGHTA and CDR2 FQGNSA. Trimming took 2 bases from V and 2 from J; bases not matched to a gene: 12. The CDR3 sequence is 17 residues long. The DNA of the CDR3 is TGTGCCAGCAGCTTAATCGGCGGGAGATTGGGGACCTACGAGCAGTACTTC. Protein: CASSLIGGRLGTYEQYF. Based on the CDR3 plus reference TRBV7-2 and TRBJ2-7, the full variable domain is GAGVSQSPSNKVTEKGKDVELRCDPISGHTALYWYRQSLGQGLEFLIYFQGNSAPDKSGLPSDRFSAERTGGSVSTLTIQRTQQEDSAVYLCASSLIGGRLGTYEQYFGPGTRLTVT.

This chain links TRBV3-1 (or the pseudogene TRBV3-2) with TRBJ2-1; D gene ambiguous. V was pared by 0 bases and J by 11 bases, with 8 bases between. Germline V gives CDR1 LGHDT, CDR2 YNNKEL (reference sequence). The CDR3 sequence is 12 residues long. DNA for the CDR3: TGTGCCAGCAGCCAAGAAAGCAGGAAGCAGTTCTTC. This sequence encodes CASSQESRKQFF.

The chain carries TRBV11-2 and TRBJ1-1; possibly TRBD1 for D (6 bases). Germline V CDR1 and CDR2: SGHAT, FQNNGV. V lost 0 bases, J lost 5 bases, and 10 bases lay in between. This CDR3 has 14 amino acids. CDR3 coding DNA: TGTGCCAGCAGCTTAGACCAGGGGAAGACTGAAGCTTTCTTT. Translated, it gives CASSLDQGKTEAFF.

This sequence joins TRBV11-1 and TRBJ2-7; TRBD2 agrees at 8 bases. V lost 3 bases and J lost 2; bases outside the gene matches: 3. The germline gives CDR1 SGHAT, CDR2 FQDESV (reference sequence). The CDR3 extends over 14 amino acids. The CDR3 nucleotides read TGTGCCAGCAGCTTTGGTAGCGGGACCTACGAGCAGTACTTC. It yields the protein CASSFGSGTYEQYF.

The V and J genes are TRBV7-2 and TRBJ1-1; no firm D call. Per germline, CDR1 SGHTA and CDR2 FQGNSA. With 5 bases removed from V and 1 base from J, the gap between germline ends came to 11 bases. CDR3 length: 14 residues. The DNA of the CDR3 is TGTGCCAGCAGCGCGTTAGTATGGAACACTGAAGCTTTCTTT. Its protein is CASSALVWNTEAFF.

The rearrangement joins TRBV11-1 to TRBJ1-2; D is ambiguous. Trimming took 4 bases from V and 7 from J, leaving 19 bases between them. Per germline, CDR1 SGHAT and CDR2 FQDESV (reference sequence). The CDR3 sequence is 15 residues long. The DNA of the CDR3 is TGTGCCAGCAGCTCCGACTGGGCTGCCGGGAGTGGCTACACCTTC. It specifies CASSSDWAAGSGYTF.

The genes are TRBV10-2 and TRBJ2-1, with 8 bases identical to TRBD2. CDR3 size: 14 residues. In germline, CDR1 is WSHSY, CDR2 SAAADI. Trimming cost V 3 bases and J 5 bases; bases outside gene matches: 3. For the CDR3, the DNA is TGCGCCAGCAGTGATCGGGGGGGGAACAATGAGCAGTTCTTC. Amino acid sequence: CASSDRGGNNEQFF.

V gene TRBV2 combines with J gene TRBJ1-5, with TRBD1 matching over 7 bases. Germline loops: CDR1 SNHLY, CDR2 FYNNEI. J was trimmed by 3 bases and V by 6 bases; bases with no gene match: 5. The length of the CDR3 is 14 residues. CDR3 in DNA: TGTGCCAGCAGGGGGACAGCACCCAATCAGCCCCAGCATTTT. Its protein is CASRGTAPNQPQHF.

The chain joins TRBV10-3 to TRBJ1-5; 11 nucleotides agree with TRBD1. The trim removed 6 bases at V and 3 bases at J, leaving 1 base unmatched. Germline V gene sequence: CDR1 ENHRY, CDR2 SYGVKD. The length of the CDR3 is 14 residues. CDR3 nucleotides: TGTGCCATCAGCGGACAGGGGGCCAATCAGCCCCAGCATTTT. As protein: CAISGQGANQPQHF.

The table lists this clone with a few counts. V usage is TRBV30 and J usage is TRBJ1-1; D unresolved. Germline V gene sequence: CDR1 GTSNPN, CDR2 SVGIG (reference sequence). Trimming pared 4 bases from V and 4 bases from J, leaving 22 bases between. CDR3 size: 16 residues. The CDR3 nucleotides are TGTGCCTGGACCCCCGGAGGTTCCCTCGCTCGCACTGAAGCTTTCTTT. It codes for CAWTPGGSLARTEAFF.

This clone came up many times. This chain connects TRBV2 to TRBJ1-5; 11 bases fit TRBD1. V shed 3 bases and J 6 bases; nucleotides not matched to a gene: 10. The CDR3 extends over 17 amino acids. Germline V gene data show CDR1 as SNHLY and CDR2 as FYNNEI. The DNA of the CDR3 is TGTGCCAGCAGTGAGGGACAGGGGGGCGAGAGGCGTCAGCCCCAGCATTTT. Translated: CASSEGQGGERRQPQHF.

The J gene is TRBJ1-6, the V gene TRBV9, with D hard to call. Trimming removed 1 base from V and 9 bases from J, with 11 bases in between. This CDR3 has 14 residues. Germline values: CDR1 SGDLS, CDR2 YYNGEE. The CDR3, as DNA: TGTGCCAGCAGCGTATTTGTGAGCCCTTCACCCCTCCACTTT. Its translation: CASSVFVSPSPLHF.

This chain joins TRBV5-1 and TRBJ2-2, with TRBD2 matching 7 bases. Per the germline V gene, CDR1 is SGHRS and CDR2 is YFSETQ. V shed 4 bases, J shed 6 bases, and the junction held 3 bases outside the gene matches. This CDR3 comprises 13 residues. The CDR3 spells CASSPRESGELFF. The CDR3 DNA sequence: TGCGCCAGCAGCCCGCGGGAGTCCGGGGAGCTGTTTTTT.

This clone was picked up a small number of times. V gene TRBV7-2 combines with J gene TRBJ1-6; unclear D gene. Trimming left V 2 bases short and J 13 bases short, with 18 bases between. Germline CDR1 SGHTA, CDR2 FQGNSA. CDR3 length equals 15 residues. The CDR3 protein is CASSLMATSAVPLHF. In DNA form, the CDR3 reads TGTGCCAGCAGCTTAATGGCCACCTCGGCGGTCCCCCTCCACTTT.